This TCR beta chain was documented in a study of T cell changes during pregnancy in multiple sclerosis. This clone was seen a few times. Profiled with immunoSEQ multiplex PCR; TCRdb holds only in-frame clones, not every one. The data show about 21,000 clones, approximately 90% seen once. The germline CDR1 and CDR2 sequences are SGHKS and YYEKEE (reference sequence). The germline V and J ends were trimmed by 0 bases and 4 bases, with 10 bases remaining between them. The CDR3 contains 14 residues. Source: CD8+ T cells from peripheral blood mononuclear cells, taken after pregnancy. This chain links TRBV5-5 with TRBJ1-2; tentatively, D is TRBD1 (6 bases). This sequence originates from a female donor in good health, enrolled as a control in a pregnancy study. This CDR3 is CASSLGQGTYGYTF. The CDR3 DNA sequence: TGTGCCAGCAGCTTGGGGCAGGGGACCTATGGCTACACCTTC.